Below are 25 T cell receptor beta chains sequenced from a single sample in a study of cytomegalovirus exposure and HLA in healthy donors. The PCR contained 60 Vbeta and 13 Jbeta primers. Assay used: immunoSEQ multiplex PCR; TCRdb lists only in-frame clones, some missing. The sample consists of over 60,000 clones, about 75% of them appearing once. Material for sequencing was PBMCs. These receptors were taken from a man between 65 and 85 years old in good health and CMV-seronegative.

This clone was observed a handful of times. The rearrangement joins TRBV6-5 to TRBJ1-3; 7 bases are shared with TRBD1. The trim removed 5 bases at V and 2 bases at J, leaving 6 bases unmatched. This CDR3 contains 15 residues. The germline gives CDR1 MNHEY, CDR2 SVGAGI. The CDR3 coding sequence is TGTGCCAGCAGTCCCGACAGGGACGCTGGAAACACCATATATTTT. Residues: CASSPDRDAGNTIYF.

V usage is TRBV6-1 and J usage is TRBJ1-2; D is undetermined. Germline V CDR1 and CDR2: MNHNS, SASEGT. The ends were cut back, 5 bases at V and 3 bases at J, with 7 bases in the middle. The CDR3 length is 12 residues. Here the CDR3 DNA reads TGTGCCAGCAGTTTCGGGGACTATGGCTACACCTTC. Residues: CASSFGDYGYTF.

This chain connects TRBV4-3 to TRBJ2-3; 9 bases are shared with TRBD2. CDR3 length: 16 residues. Germline lookup yields CDR1 LGHNA and CDR2 YSLEER. V gave up 4 bases and J gave up 5 bases; unmatched junction bases: 10. CDR3 amino acids: CASSPSLAGEGDTQYF. The DNA of the CDR3 is TGCGCCAGCAGCCCCTCCTTAGCGGGAGAAGGAGATACGCAGTATTTT.

This clone came up once. V and J are TRBV21-1 and TRBJ2-2; TRBD1, as called in the table, went unchecked against the DNA. TRBV21-1 is designated a pseudogene. This CDR3 has 19 residues. The CDR3: CASSEAKGRTGGGSGELFF. The DNA of the CDR3 is TGTGCCAGCAGCGAAGCGAAAGGGAGGACAGGGGGTGGATCTGGGGAGCTGTTTTTT.

The chain has TRBV6-5 and TRBJ2-7; D perhaps matches TRBD2 (6 bases). V lost 10 bases, J lost 12 bases, and 19 bases lay in between. This CDR3 has 11 residues. Germline V gene sequence: CDR1 MNHEY, CDR2 SVGAGI. The CDR3 nucleotides are TGTGCCACCTCTGATGGCGGGGCACGGTACTTC. Its translation is CATSDGGARYF.

This clone was seen ten or more times. Other DNA sequences in the sample encode the same CDR3. This sequence joins TRBV5-4 and TRBJ2-3; 7 nucleotides align to TRBD1. CDR3 length equals 15 residues. CDR1 is SGHNT, CDR2 YYREEE, per germline (reference sequence). The junction had 3 bases not matched to a gene; V was cut back by 0 bases and J by 2 bases. The CDR3 region has the DNA TGTGCCAGCAGCTTGGACAGGGGTGTCACAGATACGCAGTATTTT. Translation gives CASSLDRGVTDTQYF.

The chain joins TRBV11-3 to TRBJ1-2; D is possibly TRBD1 (6 bases). V was cut by 6 bases and J by 8 bases, with 25 bases left in between. The CDR3 has 16 amino acids. Germline lookup yields CDR1 SGHNT and CDR2 YENEEA. CDR3 region: CASSIGTGNFRQGYTF. The CDR3 DNA sequence: TGTGCCAGCAGTATTGGAACAGGGAACTTTCGCCAGGGCTACACCTTC.

The chain uses TRBV18 and TRBJ2-3; 13 nucleotides agree with TRBD2. The CDR3 runs 17 residues. From germline, CDR1 is KGHSH and CDR2 LQKENI. The junction had 5 bases not matched to a gene; V was cut back by 1 base and J by 4 bases. The CDR3, as DNA: TGTGCCAGCTCACCACTGGGACTAGCGGGGAAGCCAGATACGCAGTATTTT. As protein: CASSPLGLAGKPDTQYF.

The CDR3 sequence: CASSPGRGRNGRQFF. The CDR3 DNA follows: TGTGCCAGCTCCCCAGGCAGGGGGCGCAATGGCCGGCAGTTCTTC. The rearrangement uses TRBV27 and TRBJ2-1; 8 nucleotides agree with TRBD1. The CDR3 contains 15 residues. V was pared by 8 bases and J by 12 bases, with 18 bases of the junction left unmatched. Looked up from germline, CDR1 is MNHEY and CDR2 is SMNVEV (reference sequence).

The genes are TRBV9 and TRBJ2-3; 9 bases align to TRBD2. The V gene's germline CDR1 is SGDLS and CDR2 YYNGEE. Unmatched junction bases numbered 6, after V lost 0 bases and J lost 1 base. This CDR3 is 17 amino acids long. CDR3 residues: CASSVAFSGGGTDTQYF. Here the CDR3 DNA reads TGTGCCAGCAGCGTAGCGTTTAGCGGGGGAGGCACAGATACGCAGTATTTT.

This clone appeared once. The chain combines TRBV20-1 with TRBJ2-5; D may be TRBD2 (6 bases). Germline V gives CDR1 DFQATT, CDR2 SNEGSKA (reference sequence). CDR3 length: 11 amino acids. V was trimmed by 5 bases and J by 11 bases, leaving 15 bases between them. CDR3 in amino acids: CSAGGVEGQYF. For the CDR3, the DNA is TGCAGTGCTGGCGGGGTGGAGGGGCAGTACTTC.

CDR3 region: CASSETGAIGNTIYF. The CDR3 region has the DNA TGTGCCAGCAGTGAGACAGGGGCGATTGGAAACACCATATATTTT. The chain is built from TRBV6-4 and TRBJ1-3; 8 bases fit TRBD1. Trimming removed 3 bases from V and 3 bases from J; junction bases left unmatched: 4. The CDR3 covers 15 residues. In germline, CDR1 is MRHNA, CDR2 SNTAGT.

This chain links TRBV28 with TRBJ2-1, with 10 bases lining up with TRBD1. There are 15 residues in the CDR3. CDR1 and CDR2 from the germline V gene are MDHEN and SYDVKM. Unmatched junction bases numbered 8, after V lost 5 bases and J lost 7 bases. As DNA, the CDR3 is TGTGCCAGCAGTCCGCGACAGGGGGCGAGGAATGAGCAGTTCTTC. Translating it yields CASSPRQGARNEQFF. Using reference TRBV28 and TRBJ2-1 for the parts outside the CDR3, the full variable domain is DVKVTQSSRYLVKRTGEKVFLECVQDMDHENMFWYRQDPGLGLRLIYFSYDVKMKEKGDIPEGYSVSREKKERFSLILESASTNQTSMYLCASSPRQGARNEQFFGPGTRLTVL.

The V gene is TRBV30, the J gene TRBJ2-5; 9 nucleotides match TRBD1. The CDR3 spans 14 residues. V shed 4 bases, J shed 2 bases, and the junction held 5 bases outside the gene matches. CDR1 and CDR2 (germline): GTSNPN, SVGIG (reference sequence). In DNA, the CDR3 is TGTGCCTGGAAGAGTGGGACAGGGCAAGAGACCCAGTACTTC. This encodes CAWKSGTGQETQYF.

With regard to this clone: Other DNA sequences within the sample encode an identical CDR3. This rearrangement joins TRBV28 to TRBJ1-5, with 11 bases that match TRBD1. This CDR3 is 15 amino acids long. Germline V gene data show CDR1 as MDHEN and CDR2 as SYDVKM. Trimming at V came to 3 bases and at J to 3 bases, leaving 1 base not matched to a gene. The DNA of the CDR3 is TGTGCCAGCAGTTTGGGACAGGGGGACAATCAGCCCCAGCATTTT. Its protein product is CASSLGQGDNQPQHF.

This sequence joins TRBV6-1 and TRBJ1-2, with TRBD1 identical over 8 bases. CDR1 and CDR2 from the germline V gene are MNHNS and SASEGT. The CDR3 has 18 residues. The trim removed 3 bases at V and 0 bases at J, leaving 12 bases unmatched. Written as DNA, the CDR3 is TGTGCCAGCAGTGAGAGGACAGGGACCTATATAGCTAACTATGGCTACACCTTC. This translates into CASSERTGTYIANYGYTF.

The J gene is TRBJ1-3, the V gene TRBV30, with D possibly matching TRBD1 (5 bases). V lost 0 bases to trimming and J lost 4 bases, with 16 bases between them. The CDR3 runs 16 residues. The germline gives CDR1 GTSNPN, CDR2 SVGIG (reference sequence). The CDR3 DNA follows: TGTGCCTGGAGTGTACGTGGGGGGTTTACCGGAAACACCATATATTTT. This gives the protein CAWSVRGGFTGNTIYF.

The CDR3 protein is CASSLMLKNLAGGRAEQFF. The DNA for the CDR3 is TGTGCCAGCAGCTTGATGCTAAAAAATCTAGCGGGAGGCAGGGCTGAGCAGTTCTTC. The chain joins TRBV5-6 to TRBJ2-1, with 11 bases fitting TRBD2. The CDR3 is made up of 19 amino acids. Germline loops: CDR1 SGHDT, CDR2 YYEEEE. V lost 1 base to trimming and J lost 9 bases; unmatched junction nucleotides: 18.

The rearrangement joins TRBV2 to TRBJ1-2; D is undetermined. The CDR3 contains 14 residues. The germline V gene has CDR1 SNHLY and CDR2 FYNNEI. V was clipped by 6 bases and J by 5 bases, with 16 bases between them. The CDR3 nucleotides read TGTGCCAGCAGACCTAACCAAGGCGGTTATGGCTACACCTTC. Protein sequence: CASRPNQGGYGYTF.

This clone was found once. The V call is TRBV5-1, the J call TRBJ2-5, with 9 positions matching TRBD2. Trimming at V came to 0 bases and at J to 4 bases, leaving 4 bases not matched to a gene. CDR3 size: 15 residues. Germline CDR1 and CDR2: SGHRS and YFSETQ. CDR3 sequence: CASSLGVTSGETQYF. DNA of the CDR3: TGCGCCAGCAGCTTGGGGGTGACTAGCGGAGAGACCCAGTACTTC.

Ten or more counts support this clone. This chain connects TRBV10-1 to TRBJ1-1; no clear D. V was trimmed by 0 bases and J by 4 bases, leaving 6 bases between them. The CDR3 totals 13 residues. Germline CDR1 WNHNN, CDR2 SYGVQD (reference sequence). The CDR3 DNA is TGCGCCAGCAGTGAGTCGAGGGCCACTGAAGCTTTCTTT. Its protein product is CASSESRATEAFF.

The V gene is TRBV30, the J gene TRBJ2-7; 13 bases match TRBD2. Per the germline V gene, CDR1 is GTSNPN and CDR2 is SVGIG (reference sequence). This CDR3 is 15 amino acids long. V lost 1 base to trimming and J lost 2 bases; unmatched junction nucleotides: 2. The CDR3 DNA reads as TGTGCCTGGAGTGGGACTAGCGGGGGCCCCTACGAGCAGTACTTC. Encoded protein: CAWSGTSGGPYEQYF. The variable domain in full, with the rest retrieved from reference TRBV30 and TRBJ2-7, is SQTIHQWPATLVQPVGSPLSLECTVEGTSNPNLYWYRQAAGRGLQLLFYSVGIGQISSEVPQNLSASRPQDRQFILSSKKLLLSDSGFYLCAWSGTSGGPYEQYFGPGTRLTVT.

The rearrangement uses TRBV10-1 and TRBJ2-3, with 9 nucleotides matching TRBD1. J was trimmed by 6 bases and V by 5 bases; bases with no gene match: 12. Germline V gene data show CDR1 as WNHNN and CDR2 as SYGVQD (reference sequence). The CDR3 runs to 16 residues. The CDR3 nucleotides are TGCGCCAGCAGTCCACCCAGGGGGACAGGGAGGGATACGCAGTATTTT. It codes for CASSPPRGTGRDTQYF.

V is TRBV15 and J is TRBJ2-1; a possible D gene is TRBD2 (7 bases). The germline V gene encodes CDR1 LNHNV and CDR2 YYDKDF (reference sequence). Trimming left V 5 bases short and J 5 bases short, with 16 bases between. This CDR3 contains 15 residues. The DNA for the CDR3 is TGTGCCACCAGCCCCAGGGAGGGGGTCGACAATGAGCAGTTCTTC. Encoded protein: CATSPREGVDNEQFF.

The genes are TRBV21-1 and TRBJ1-6; no DNA check was done on the table's D call, TRBD1. TRBV21-1 is deemed a pseudogene. The CDR3 has 16 amino acids. CDR3 sequence reads: CASSARTTASNSPLHF. The CDR3 coding sequence is TGTGCCAGCAGCGCCCGAACCACAGCTTCTAATTCACCCCTCCACTTT.